The source of this T cell receptor beta chain is a study of blood T cell repertoires in COVID-19. Overall study context: The study drew acute and convalescent COVID-19 samples from the United States, Italy and Spain.

The method was immunoSEQ multiplex PCR; TCRdb's version includes in-frame clones alone and lacks a portion of them. This sample has approximately 470,000 clones, with around 85% found just once. Sequenced: peripheral blood. This clonotype was obtained from a human donor in a cohort sampled during active COVID-19.

CDR3 in DNA: TGTGCCAGCAGCGCCCCCCTTTCGCTAGGCCTAGAGACCCAGTACTTC. It translates to CASSAPLSLGLETQYF. The chain carries TRBV9 and TRBJ2-5, with no clear D. The V gene's germline CDR1 is SGDLS and CDR2 YYNGEE. The CDR3 loop spans 16 amino acids. Trimming took 3 bases from V and 4 from J, leaving 19 bases between them. Combining the CDR3 with reference TRBV9 and TRBJ2-5 gives the whole variable domain DSGVTQTPKHLITATGQRVTLRCSPRSGDLSVYWYQQSLDQGLQFLIQYYNGEERAKGNILERFSAQQFPDLHSELNLSSLELGDSALYFCASSAPLSLGLETQYFGPGTRLLVL.